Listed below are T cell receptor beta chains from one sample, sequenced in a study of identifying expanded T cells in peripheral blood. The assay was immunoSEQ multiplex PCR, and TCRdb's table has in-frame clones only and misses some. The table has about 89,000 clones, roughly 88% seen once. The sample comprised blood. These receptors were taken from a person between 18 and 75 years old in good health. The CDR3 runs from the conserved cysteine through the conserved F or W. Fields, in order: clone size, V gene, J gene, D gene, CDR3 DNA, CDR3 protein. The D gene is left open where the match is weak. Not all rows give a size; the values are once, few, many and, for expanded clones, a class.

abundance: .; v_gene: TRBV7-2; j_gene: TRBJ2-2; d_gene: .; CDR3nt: TGTGCCAGCAGCTATGGGGCAGGGGTAACCGGGGAGCTGTTTTTT; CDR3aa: CASSYGAGVTGELFF
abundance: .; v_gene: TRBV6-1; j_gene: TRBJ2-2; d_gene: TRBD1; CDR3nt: TGTGCCAGCAGTCCCGGGACAGGGGACACCGGGGAGCTGTTTTTT; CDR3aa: CASSPGTGDTGELFF
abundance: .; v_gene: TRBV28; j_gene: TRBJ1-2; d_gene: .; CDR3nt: TGTGCCGCCTCGTTGACACCCGGTAACTATGGCTACACCTTC; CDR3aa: CAASLTPGNYGYTF
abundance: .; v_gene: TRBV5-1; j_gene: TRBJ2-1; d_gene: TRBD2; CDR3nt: TGCGCCAGCGGACTAGCGGGGGGTGGCAATGAGCAGTTCTTC; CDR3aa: CASGLAGGGNEQFF
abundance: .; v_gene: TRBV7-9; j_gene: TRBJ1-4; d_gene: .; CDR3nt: TGTGCCAGCAGCAATGAAAAACTGTTTTTT; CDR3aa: CASSNEKLFF
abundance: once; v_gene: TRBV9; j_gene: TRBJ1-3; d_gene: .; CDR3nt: TGTGCCAGCAGCGTGGGTAGCTCTGGAAACACCATATATTTT; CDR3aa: CASSVGSSGNTIYF
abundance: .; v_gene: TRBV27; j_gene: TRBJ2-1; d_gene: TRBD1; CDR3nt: TGTGCCAGCAGTTTTCGACAGGGCGCTTACAATGAGCAGTTCTTC; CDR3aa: CASSFRQGAYNEQFF
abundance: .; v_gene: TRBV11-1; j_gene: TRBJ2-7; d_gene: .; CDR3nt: TGTGCCAGCAGCGCGGAATCCGGGTGGTCTTACTACGAGCAGTACTTC; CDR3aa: CASSAESGWSYYEQYF
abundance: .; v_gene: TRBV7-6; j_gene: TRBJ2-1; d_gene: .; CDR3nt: TGTGCCAGCAGCTTAGCGGAAGGCCGCAGTGAGCAGTTCTTC; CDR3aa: CASSLAEGRSEQFF
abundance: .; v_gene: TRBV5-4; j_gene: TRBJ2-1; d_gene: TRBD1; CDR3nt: TGTGCCAGCAGCAGGGGACAGAGCTCCTACAATGAGCAGTTCTTC; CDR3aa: CASSRGQSSYNEQFF
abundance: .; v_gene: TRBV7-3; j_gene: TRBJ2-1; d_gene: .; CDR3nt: TGTGCCAGCAGCTTCCTCGGGGGACTTTCCTCGAATGAGCAGTTCTTC; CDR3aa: CASSFLGGLSSNEQFF
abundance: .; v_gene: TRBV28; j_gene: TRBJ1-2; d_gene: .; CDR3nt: TGTGCCAGCAGTTTAGTGTGGGAACAGGGAGGAGGCTACACCTTC; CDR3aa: CASSLVWEQGGGYTF
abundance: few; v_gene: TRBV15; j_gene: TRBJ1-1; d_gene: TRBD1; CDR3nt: TGTGCCACCAGCAGGACAGGGGGCGTGCGAAGGACTGAAGCTTTCTTT; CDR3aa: CATSRTGGVRRTEAFF
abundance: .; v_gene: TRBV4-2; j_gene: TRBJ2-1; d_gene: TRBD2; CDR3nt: TGTGCCAGCAGCCGATCCGCATTTTGGACTAGCGGCAATGAGCAGTTCTTC; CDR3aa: CASSRSAFWTSGNEQFF
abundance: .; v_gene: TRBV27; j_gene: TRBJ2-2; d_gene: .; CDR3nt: TGTGCCAGCAGTTTGGTGGGTTCCGGGGAGCTGTTTTTT; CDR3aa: CASSLVGSGELFF
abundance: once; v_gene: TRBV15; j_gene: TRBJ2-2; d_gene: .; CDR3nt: TGTGCCACCAGCGTCCGACCTAGAACCGGGGAGCTGTTTTTT; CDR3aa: CATSVRPRTGELFF
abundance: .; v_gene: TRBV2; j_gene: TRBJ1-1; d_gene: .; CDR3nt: TGTGCCAGCACAATCAGGCTGAACACTGAAGCTTTCTTT; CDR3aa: CASTIRLNTEAFF
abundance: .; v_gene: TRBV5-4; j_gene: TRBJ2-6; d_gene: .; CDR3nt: TGTGCCAGCAGCCCGACTATGCTGGGGGGCTCTGGGGCCAACGTCCTGACTTTC; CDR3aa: CASSPTMLGGSGANVLTF
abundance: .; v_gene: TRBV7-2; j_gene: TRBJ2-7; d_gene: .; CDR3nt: TGTGCCAGCAGCTTAGCGGTGGGGTCCTACGAGCAGTACTTC; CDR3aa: CASSLAVGSYEQYF
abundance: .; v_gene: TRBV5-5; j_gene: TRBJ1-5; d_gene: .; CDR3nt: TGTGCCAGCAGCCACCGGGAAGCTAATCAGCCCCAGCATTTT; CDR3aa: CASSHREANQPQHF
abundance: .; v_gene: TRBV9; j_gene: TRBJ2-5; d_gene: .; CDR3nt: TGTGCCAGCAGTCCTAGTTCAGGGTCACAAGAGACCCAGTACTTC; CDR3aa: CASSPSSGSQETQYF
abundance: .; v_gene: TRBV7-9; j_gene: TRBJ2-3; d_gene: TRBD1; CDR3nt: TGTGCCAGCAGCTTAGGGACAGGCAGCACAGATACGCAGTATTTT; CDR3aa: CASSLGTGSTDTQYF
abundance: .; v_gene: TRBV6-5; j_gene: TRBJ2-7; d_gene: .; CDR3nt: TGTGCCAGCAGTCCGACCGCGGCAGTATCCTACGAGCAGTACTTC; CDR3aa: CASSPTAAVSYEQYF
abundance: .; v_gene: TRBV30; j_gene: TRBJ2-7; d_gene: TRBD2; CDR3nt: TGTGCCTGGAGTGTAGGGACTATTGCCTACGAGCAGTACTTC; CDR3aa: CAWSVGTIAYEQYF
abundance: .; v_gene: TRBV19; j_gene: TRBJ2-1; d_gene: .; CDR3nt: TGTGCCAGTAGTATTTCAACGGCCTACAATGAGCAGTTCTTC; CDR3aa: CASSISTAYNEQFF
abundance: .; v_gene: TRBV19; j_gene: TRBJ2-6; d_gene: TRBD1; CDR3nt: TGTGCCAGTAGGTCCGGGACAGGGTCTACTGGGGCCAACGTCCTGACTTTC; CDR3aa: CASRSGTGSTGANVLTF
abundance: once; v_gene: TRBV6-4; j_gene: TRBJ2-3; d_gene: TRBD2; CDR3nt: TGTGCCAGCAGTCCCTCCCCAGCGGGGGGAGATACGCAGTATTTT; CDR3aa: CASSPSPAGGDTQYF
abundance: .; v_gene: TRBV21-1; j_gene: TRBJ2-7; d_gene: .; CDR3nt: TGTGCCAGCAGAAGGGGAGGGAGAGGCTACGAGCAGTACTTC; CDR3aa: CASRRGGRGYEQYF
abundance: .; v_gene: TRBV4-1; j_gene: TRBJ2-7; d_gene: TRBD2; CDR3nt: TGCGCCAGCAGCCAAGAGCGACTAGCGGGGGCCAGCTCCTACGAGCAGTACTTC; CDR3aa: CASSQERLAGASSYEQYF
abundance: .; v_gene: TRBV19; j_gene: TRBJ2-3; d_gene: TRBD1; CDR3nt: TGTGCCAGTAGTTCTGACAGGGGAAGCACAGATACGCAGTATTTT; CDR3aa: CASSSDRGSTDTQYF
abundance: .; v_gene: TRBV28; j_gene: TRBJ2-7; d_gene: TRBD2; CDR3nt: TGTGCCAGCAGCTCTGGGACTAGCGGTCCCTACGAGCAGTACTTC; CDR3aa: CASSSGTSGPYEQYF
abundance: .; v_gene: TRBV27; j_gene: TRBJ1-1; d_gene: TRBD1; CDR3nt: TGTGCCAGCACCTCCAGGGGGGGGTACACTGAAGCTTTCTTT; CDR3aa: CASTSRGGYTEAFF
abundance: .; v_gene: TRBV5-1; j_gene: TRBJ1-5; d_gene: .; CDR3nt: TGCGCCAGCAGCTTGGAGGGGTTTAGCAATCAGCCCCAGCATTTT; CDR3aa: CASSLEGFSNQPQHF
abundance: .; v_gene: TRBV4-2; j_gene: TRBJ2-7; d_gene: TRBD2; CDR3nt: TGTGCCAGCAGCCGGACACTAGCGGGAGCCTACGAGCAGTACTTC; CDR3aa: CASSRTLAGAYEQYF
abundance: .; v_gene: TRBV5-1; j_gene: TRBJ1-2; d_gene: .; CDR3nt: TGCGCCAGCAGCTGGGTAACAGGGACTCCTGGCTACACCTTC; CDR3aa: CASSWVTGTPGYTF
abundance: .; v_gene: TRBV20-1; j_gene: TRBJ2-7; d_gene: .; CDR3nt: TGCAGTGCTATTACAAGATACGAGCAGTACTTC; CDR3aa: CSAITRYEQYF
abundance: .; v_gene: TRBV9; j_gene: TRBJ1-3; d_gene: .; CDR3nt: TGTGCCAGCAGCGTCAACAGGGATTTCTCTGGAAACACCATATATTTT; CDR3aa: CASSVNRDFSGNTIYF
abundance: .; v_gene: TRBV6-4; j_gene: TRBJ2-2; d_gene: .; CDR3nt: TGTGCCAGCAGTGGAGCAGACACCGGGGAGCTGTTTTTT; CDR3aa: CASSGADTGELFF
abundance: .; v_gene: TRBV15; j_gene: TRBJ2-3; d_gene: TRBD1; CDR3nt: TGTGCCACTACGATAGACAGGGGGGCAGATACGCAGTATTTT; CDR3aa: CATTIDRGADTQYF
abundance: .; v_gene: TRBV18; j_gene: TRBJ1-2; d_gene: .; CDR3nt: TGTGCCAGCCAGGCACAGGGCAACTATGGCTACACCTTC; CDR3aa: CASQAQGNYGYTF
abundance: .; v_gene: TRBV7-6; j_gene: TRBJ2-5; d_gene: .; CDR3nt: TGTGCCAGCAGCTCCGGATCAGGGTACCAAGAGACCCAGTACTTC; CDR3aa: CASSSGSGYQETQYF
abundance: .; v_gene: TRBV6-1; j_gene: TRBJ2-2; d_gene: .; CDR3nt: TGTGCCAGCAGTGGTACTGTATCGGACACCGGGGAGCTGTTTTTT; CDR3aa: CASSGTVSDTGELFF
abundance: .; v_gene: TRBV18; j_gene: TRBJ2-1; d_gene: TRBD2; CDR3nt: TGTGCCAGCACCGGGGGGGCGGACTACAATGAGCAGTTCTTC; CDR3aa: CASTGGADYNEQFF
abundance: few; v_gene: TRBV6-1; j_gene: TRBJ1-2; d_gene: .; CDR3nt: TGTGCCAGCAGTGAAGACGATGGGGGGAACTATGGCTACACCTTC; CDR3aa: CASSEDDGGNYGYTF
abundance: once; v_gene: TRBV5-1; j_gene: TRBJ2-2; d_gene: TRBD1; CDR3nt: TGCGCCAGCAGCCAAGACAGGGCTACATCGAACACCGGGGAGCTGTTTTTT; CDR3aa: CASSQDRATSNTGELFF
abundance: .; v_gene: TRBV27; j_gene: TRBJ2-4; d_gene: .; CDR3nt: TGTGCCAGCAGTAACAGTCTAGCCAAAAACATTCAGTACTTC; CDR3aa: CASSNSLAKNIQYF
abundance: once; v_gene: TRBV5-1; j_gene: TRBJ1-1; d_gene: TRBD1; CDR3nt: TGCGCCAGCAGCCTGGACGAAGGGGGCCCGGGTACTGAAGCTTTCTTT; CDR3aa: CASSLDEGGPGTEAFF
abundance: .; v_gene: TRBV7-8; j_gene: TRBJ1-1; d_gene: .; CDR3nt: TGTGCCAGCAGCTTATATTTCGAGGGGTACCCCCCTTCGAACACTGAAGCTTTCTTT; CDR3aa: CASSLYFEGYPPSNTEAFF
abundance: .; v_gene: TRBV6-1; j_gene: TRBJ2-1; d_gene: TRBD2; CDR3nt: TGTGCCAGCAGTATAGCGGGGTCCAACTACAATGAGCAGTTCTTC; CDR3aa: CASSIAGSNYNEQFF
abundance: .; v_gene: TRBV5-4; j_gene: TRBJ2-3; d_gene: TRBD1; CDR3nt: TGTGCCAGCAGCTTGGGTAGGGGGCGAGTCGCAGATACGCAGTATTTT; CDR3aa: CASSLGRGRVADTQYF
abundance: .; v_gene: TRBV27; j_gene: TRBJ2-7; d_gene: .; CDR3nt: TGTGCCAGCAGTCCCCCCTCTTCCTACGAGCAGTACTTC; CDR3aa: CASSPPSSYEQYF
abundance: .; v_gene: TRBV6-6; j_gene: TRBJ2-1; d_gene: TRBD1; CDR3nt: TGTGCAATATCACAACAGGGGGCTTGGGATGAGCAGTTCTTC; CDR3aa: CAISQQGAWDEQFF
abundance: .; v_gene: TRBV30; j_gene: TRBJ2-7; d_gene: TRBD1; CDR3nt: TGTGCCTCGATCCTTTTTGACAGGGAAACGGACGAGCAGTACTTC; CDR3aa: CASILFDRETDEQYF
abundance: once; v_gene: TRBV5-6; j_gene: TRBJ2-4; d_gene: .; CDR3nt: TGTGCCAGCAGCTTGGGACGGCCTCTAAACATTCAGTACTTC; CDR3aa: CASSLGRPLNIQYF
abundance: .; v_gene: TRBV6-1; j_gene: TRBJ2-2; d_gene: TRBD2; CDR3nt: TGTGCCAGCAGTGAACTAGCGGGGGACACCGGGGAGCTGTTTTTT; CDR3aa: CASSELAGDTGELFF
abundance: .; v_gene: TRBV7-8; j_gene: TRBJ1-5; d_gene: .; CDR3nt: TGTGCCAGCAGCTTTCTTGGGGGGTATAGCAATCAGCCCCAGCATTTT; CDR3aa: CASSFLGGYSNQPQHF
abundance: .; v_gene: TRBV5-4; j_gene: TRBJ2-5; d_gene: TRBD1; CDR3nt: TGTGCCAGCAGCCCTGGGACAGCTCAAGAGACCCAGTACTTC; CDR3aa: CASSPGTAQETQYF